Given below is one TCR beta chain in context. This record belongs to a study of human T cells and chemical hapten exposure. Individual cDNA molecules had unique molecular identifiers attached to them by the library. Via MiXCR, TCRdb re-called the RACE reads, giving one row per CDR3 protein. The sample lists roughly 90,000 distinct CDR3 sequences, around 9.5% occurring once. Stated time point: pre-sensitization, week 0. Treatment denoted: therapeutic diphenylcyclopropenone sensitization with weekly scalp DPC. Each patch test followed a blood draw. The CDR3 totals 16 residues. The V gene end was trimmed by 3 bases and the J gene end by 2 bases; junction bases not matched to a gene: 9. Germline V lookup: CDR1 ENHRY, CDR2 SYGVKD.

The rearrangement joins TRBV10-3 to TRBJ2-7; 8 bases are a match to TRBD2. The TCR sequence derives from a middle-aged woman with alopecia areata. Some clones in this sample may be carry-over from other donors' samples. The sequences come from whole blood, collected in connection with sensitization to the hapten diphenylcyclopropenone (DPC). CDR3 protein: CAISEQAGATPYEQYF. DNA for the CDR3: TGTGCCATCAGTGAACAAGCGGGGGCTACCCCCTACGAGCAGTACTTC.